This T cell receptor (beta chain) was found in a study of vaccination and CD4 T cells after COVID-19. Overall study context: Each of the control cultures got a CEFX pool, an HIV-1 Nef pool, or no peptide.

Sequence data for DNA of cultured CD4+ T cells were generated by the Oncomine TCR Beta short-read assay. TCRdb passed the PCR reads through MiXCR, listing each CDR3 protein once. Here the sample spans around 21,000 distinct CDR3 sequences, more than 40% being singletons. The germline gives CDR1 SGHNT, CDR2 YENEEA. This CDR3 comprises 16 residues. Trimming removed 5 bases at V and 0 bases at J, with 14 bases between. As to this clonotype: Its antigen is unknown.

The study's findings and limits: The rise in median SARS-CoV-2-reactive clonotypes, from around 21 to 38, was not significant.

Treatment here: roughly nine-day PBMC culture with coronavirus spike peptide pools or control peptides (ViraFEST assay). PCR tests turned positive between March and December 2020, before US Alpha, Beta and Delta variants. This TCR derives from a human donor who had recovered from COVID-19. The rearrangement uses TRBV11-3 and TRBJ1-3; D possibly corresponds to TRBD1 (6 bases). Sequencing input: CD4+ T cells from blood, cultured in vitro. This CDR3 reads CASSPDSRHSGNTIYF. CDR3 DNA: TGTGCCAGCAGCCCGGACAGCCGACACTCTGGAAACACCATATATTTT.